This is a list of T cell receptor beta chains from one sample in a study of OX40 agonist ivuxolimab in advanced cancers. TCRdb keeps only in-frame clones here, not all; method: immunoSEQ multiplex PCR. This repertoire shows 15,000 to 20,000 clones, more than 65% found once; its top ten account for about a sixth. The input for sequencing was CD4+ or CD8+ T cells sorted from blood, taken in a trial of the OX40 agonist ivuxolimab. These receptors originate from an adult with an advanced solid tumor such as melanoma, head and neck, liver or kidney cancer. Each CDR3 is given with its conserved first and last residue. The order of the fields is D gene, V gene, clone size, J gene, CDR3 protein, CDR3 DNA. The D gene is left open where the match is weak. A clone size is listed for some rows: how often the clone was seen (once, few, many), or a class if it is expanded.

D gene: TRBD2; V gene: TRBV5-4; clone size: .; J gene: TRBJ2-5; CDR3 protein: CASSLASGGGEETQYF; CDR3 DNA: TGTGCCAGCAGCTTAGCCTCGGGAGGGGGGGAAGAGACCCAGTACTTC
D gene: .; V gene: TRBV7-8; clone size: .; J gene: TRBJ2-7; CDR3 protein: CASSLRLSDSYEQYF; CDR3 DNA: TGTGCCAGCAGCTTACGACTCTCAGACTCCTACGAGCAGTACTTC
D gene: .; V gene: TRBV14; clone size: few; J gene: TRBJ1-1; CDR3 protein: CASSPTDQGAFF; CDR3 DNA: TGTGCCAGCAGCCCCACGGATCAGGGAGCTTTCTTT
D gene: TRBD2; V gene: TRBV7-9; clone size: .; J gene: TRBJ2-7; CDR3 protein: CASSSGSGRRNEQYF; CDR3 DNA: TGTGCCAGCAGCTCGGGGAGCGGGAGGAGGAACGAGCAGTACTTC
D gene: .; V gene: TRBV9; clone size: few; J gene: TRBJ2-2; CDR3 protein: CASSVADTGELFF; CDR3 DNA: TGTGCCAGCAGCGTAGCTGACACCGGGGAGCTGTTTTTT
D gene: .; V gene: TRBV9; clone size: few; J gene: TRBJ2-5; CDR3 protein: CASSVWLDGFQETQYF; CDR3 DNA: TGTGCCAGCAGCGTCTGGCTAGATGGGTTCCAAGAGACCCAGTACTTC
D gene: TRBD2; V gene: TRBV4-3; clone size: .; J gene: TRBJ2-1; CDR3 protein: CASSQEGLAGYNNEQFF; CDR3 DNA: TGCGCCAGCAGCCAAGAAGGACTAGCGGGATATAACAATGAGCAGTTCTTC
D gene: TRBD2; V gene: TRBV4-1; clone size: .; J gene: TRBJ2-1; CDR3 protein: CASSQGREPYNEQFF; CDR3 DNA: TGCGCCAGCAGCCAAGGGCGGGAGCCCTACAATGAGCAGTTCTTC
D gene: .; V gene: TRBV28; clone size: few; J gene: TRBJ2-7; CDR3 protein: CASSSGTPWQYF; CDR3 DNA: TGTGCCAGCAGCTCCGGGACTCCGTGGCAGTACTTC
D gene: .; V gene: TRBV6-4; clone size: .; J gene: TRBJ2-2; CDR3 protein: CAIVIGTGELFF; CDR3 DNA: TGTGCCATCGTGATTGGGACCGGGGAGCTGTTTTTT
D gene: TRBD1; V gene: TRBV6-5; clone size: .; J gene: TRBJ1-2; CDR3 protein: CATRTGEGYTF; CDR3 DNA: TGTGCCACCCGGACAGGAGAAGGCTACACCTTC
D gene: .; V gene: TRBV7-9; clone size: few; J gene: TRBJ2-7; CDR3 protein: CASRPLGTPAYEQYF; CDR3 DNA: TGTGCCAGCAGACCCCTGGGGACACCTGCCTACGAGCAGTACTTC
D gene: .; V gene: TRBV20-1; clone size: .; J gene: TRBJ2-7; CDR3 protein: CSATSYEQYF; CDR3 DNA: TGCAGTGCTACCTCCTACGAGCAGTACTTC
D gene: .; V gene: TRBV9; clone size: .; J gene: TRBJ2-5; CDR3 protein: CASSPRATQETQYF; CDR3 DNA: TGTGCCAGCAGCCCACGAGCTACACAAGAGACCCAGTACTTC
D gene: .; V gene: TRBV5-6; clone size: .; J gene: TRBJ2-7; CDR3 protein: CASSFEGGYEQYF; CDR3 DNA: TGTGCCAGCAGCTTTGAGGGAGGCTACGAGCAGTACTTC